These T cell receptor beta chains were read from a single sample in a study of spatial heterogeneity in lung cancer. TCRdb recomputed calls from the 5' RACE reads with MiXCR, one row per CDR3 protein. The sample consists of more than 65,000 distinct CDR3 sequences, approximately 12% of them appearing once. Here the sequenced sample was PBMCs, taken at surgery. The origin of the receptors is a male donor with early-stage non-small cell lung cancer. CDR3s include the opening cysteine and the closing phenylalanine or tryptophan. A D gene is named only where the DNA matches it firmly. The size field is filled for only some rows; it gives once, few, many or a size class.

abundance	d_gene	v_gene	j_gene	CDR3aa	CDR3nt
few	-	TRBV4-1	TRBJ1-1	CASSQEGFTEAFF	TGCGCCAGCAGCCAAGAAGGGTTCACTGAAGCTTTCTTT
few	-	TRBV3-1	TRBJ2-4	CASSQGAGIGNIQYF	TGTGCCAGCAGCCAAGGGGCCGGAATCGGGAACATTCAGTACTTC
few	TRBD1	TRBV6-2/TRBV6-3	TRBJ2-7	CASSYRGQGNYEQYF	TGTGCCAGCAGTTACAGGGGACAGGGGAACTACGAGCAGTACTTC
many	-	TRBV11-2	TRBJ2-1	CASSWTGQDEQFF	TGTGCCAGCAGCTGGACGGGCCAGGATGAGCAGTTCTTC
many	-	TRBV13	TRBJ1-3	CASSLMEAGPNETF	TGTGCCAGCAGCTTGATGGAGGCAGGACCCAATGAAACGTTT
few	-	TRBV6-5	TRBJ2-3	CASSYNGGAADTQYF	TGTGCCAGCAGTTACAATGGGGGCGCGGCAGATACGCAGTATTTT
few	TRBD2	TRBV29-1	TRBJ2-3	CSVAPAGGITDTQYF	TGCAGCGTTGCCCCAGCGGGGGGAATCACAGATACGCAGTATTTT
-	-	TRBV2	TRBJ2-6	CASSPAGASGANVLTF	TGTGCCAGCAGTCCCGCCGGGGCGTCTGGGGCCAACGTCCTGACTTTC
few	TRBD2	TRBV29-1	TRBJ2-1	CSVRLAGGPKVRNEQFF	TGCAGCGTTCGACTAGCGGGGGGCCCAAAAGTTAGGAATGAGCAGTTCTTC
few	TRBD1	TRBV19	TRBJ1-2	CASSPAGGISNYGYTF	TGTGCCAGTAGTCCGGCAGGGGGCATTTCTAACTATGGCTACACCTTC
-	-	TRBV15	TRBJ1-1	CATTTHGDTEAFF	TGTGCCACCACCACCCACGGAGACACTGAAGCTTTCTTT
-	-	TRBV3-1	TRBJ1-1	CASSRRPAVMNTEAFF	TGTGCCAGCAGCCGCCGTCCGGCGGTCATGAACACTGAAGCTTTCTTT
-	TRBD1	TRBV3-1	TRBJ1-6	CASSLLATGDNSPLHF	TGTGCCAGCAGCCTTCTTGCGACAGGGGATAATTCACCCCTCCACTTT
-	-	TRBV12-3/TRBV12-4	TRBJ2-1	CASSLPTRGGLSYNEQFF	TGTGCCAGCAGTTTACCGACAAGGGGGGGCTTATCCTACAATGAGCAGTTCTTC
-	TRBD1	TRBV30	TRBJ2-2	CAWSVLTGRTGELFF	TGTGCCTGGAGTGTACTGACAGGGCGAACCGGGGAGCTGTTTTTT
many	-	TRBV29-1	TRBJ1-1	CSVWGGSPEAFF	TGCAGCGTGTGGGGGGGCAGCCCTGAAGCTTTCTTT
-	-	TRBV30	TRBJ1-2	CAWSLSGEGYTF	TGTGCCTGGAGTCTATCAGGGGAAGGCTACACCTTC
many	-	TRBV28	TRBJ2-1	CASSGGLSLREQFF	TGTGCCAGCAGTGGGGGACTGTCCCTTAGGGAGCAGTTCTTC
-	-	TRBV20-1	TRBJ2-3	CSEQGLADTQYF	TGCAGTGAGCAGGGGCTGGCAGATACGCAGTATTTT
few	-	TRBV18	TRBJ1-5	CASSPLGFQPQHF	TGTGCCAGCTCACCACTAGGGTTTCAGCCCCAGCATTTT
few	-	TRBV3-1	TRBJ1-6	CASRLPSSPLHF	TGTGCCAGCAGGCTTCCGAGTTCACCCCTCCACTTT
few	-	TRBV20-1	TRBJ1-2	CSARDSQINYYGYTF	TGCAGTGCTAGAGATTCCCAGATAAACTACTATGGCTACACCTTC
many	-	TRBV12-3/TRBV12-4	TRBJ1-4	CASSGEGLNEKLFF	TGTGCCAGCAGTGGCGAGGGCCTTAATGAAAAACTGTTTTTT
few	-	TRBV27	TRBJ2-1	CASLGPGGSNEQFF	TGTGCCAGCCTCGGTCCCGGAGGGTCCAATGAGCAGTTCTTC
many	TRBD2	TRBV4-1	TRBJ2-2	CASSQRGAGETGELFF	TGCGCCAGCAGCCAAAGGGGAGCGGGAGAGACCGGGGAGCTGTTTTTT
few	-	TRBV29-1	TRBJ1-5	CSVTVSNSNQPQHF	TGCAGCGTTACGGTCAGTAATAGCAATCAGCCCCAGCATTTT
-	TRBD1	TRBV5-5	TRBJ2-1	CASSLVTMSTGDYNEQFF	TGTGCCAGCAGCTTGGTAACTATGTCGACAGGGGACTACAATGAGCAGTTCTTC
-	-	TRBV20-1	TRBJ2-3	CSAIIQGRTDTQYF	TGCAGTGCCATAATACAGGGACGTACAGATACGCAGTATTTT
few	-	TRBV7-2	TRBJ2-1	CASSKDRYNEQFF	TGTGCCAGCAGCAAAGACAGATACAATGAGCAGTTCTTC